This T cell receptor beta chain was obtained from a study of blood T cells in healthy people across ages. This clonotype was seen a handful of times. Its antigen is undetermined. The CDR3 contains 16 residues. V was pared by 1 base and J by 2 bases, with 8 bases of the junction left unmatched. From germline, CDR1 is LGHNA and CDR2 YSLEER. A second roughly 6 to 11 cycle PCR used barcoded and J-beta primers. TCRdb recomputed calls from the 5' RACE reads with MiXCR, one row per CDR3 protein. The table includes some 1.7 million distinct CDR3 sequences, roughly 30% detected once. The study, taken as a whole, reports: TCR beta diversity, measured per million T cells, fell in a roughly linear way with age.

This chain connects TRBV4-3 to TRBJ2-7, with 7 bases aligning to TRBD2. The origin of this receptor is a woman aged 30 to 39 in good health. Sequencing was done on a sample of blood. The CDR3 protein is CASSQGGRGLAYEQYF. The CDR3 region has the DNA TGCGCCAGCAGCCAAGGTGGGCGGGGGTTGGCCTACGAGCAGTACTTC.